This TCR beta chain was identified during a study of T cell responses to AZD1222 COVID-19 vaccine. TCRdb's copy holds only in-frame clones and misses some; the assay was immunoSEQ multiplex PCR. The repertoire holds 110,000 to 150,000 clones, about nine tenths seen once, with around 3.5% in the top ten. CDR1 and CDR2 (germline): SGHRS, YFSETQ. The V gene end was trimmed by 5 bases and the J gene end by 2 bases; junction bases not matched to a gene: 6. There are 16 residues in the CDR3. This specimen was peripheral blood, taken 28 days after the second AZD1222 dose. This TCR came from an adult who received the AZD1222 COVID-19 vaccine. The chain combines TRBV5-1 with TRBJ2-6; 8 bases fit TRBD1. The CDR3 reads CASSPGGPPGANVLTF. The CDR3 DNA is TGCGCCAGCAGTCCAGGGGGCCCACCTGGGGCCAACGTCCTGACTTTC. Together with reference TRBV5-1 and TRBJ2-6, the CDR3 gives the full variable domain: KAGVTQTPRYLIKTRGQQVTLSCSPISGHRSVSWYQQTPGQGLQFLFEYFSETQRNKGNFPGRFSGRQFSNSRSEMNVSTLELGDSALYLCASSPGGPPGANVLTFGAGSRLTVL.